This TCR beta chain was recovered during a study of prognosis after radiotherapy for stage I lung cancer. Amplification of the TCR beta CDR3 (from genomic DNA) was done by two-round multiplex PCR. Initially, in first-round PCR, primers specific to each TRBV and TRBJ gene were used. TCRdb independently ran MiXCR on the multiplex PCR reads; one entry per CDR3 protein. The table has about 13,000 distinct CDR3 sequences, approximately 33% seen once. This clonotype was counted ten times or more. CDR1 is KGHSH and CDR2 is LQKENI in the germline V gene. V dropped 6 bases and J dropped 6 bases, with 15 bases sitting between them. This CDR3 has 13 residues.

The material sequenced was PBMCs, taken before or after stereotactic body radiation therapy (not recorded which). This chain joins TRBV18 and TRBJ2-7, with D maybe TRBD2 (5 bases). The source of this sequence is a donor over 45 with non-small cell lung cancer. This CDR3 is CASSDLGRGEQYF. DNA for the CDR3: TGTGCCAGCTCTGACCTCGGACGGGGCGAGCAGTACTTC.